The TCR beta chain described here comes from a study of chemoradiotherapy in HPV16-positive cancers. Study information: Candidate HPV-specific T-cell clones and common TCR motifs came from functional assays in a couple of HPV16-positive patients.

Whole-study findings and limits: In HPV16-positive patients, HPV-responsive T-cell expansion tracked better recurrence-free survival. Non-HPV-specific T cells did not expand in tumors during treatment, whereas candidate HPV-specific clones and E7-related motifs did. Functional assays defining HPV-specific T cells used only a couple of HPV16-positive patients.

Note on this clone: The antigen is not known.

Trimming took 0 bases from V and 8 from J, leaving 31 bases between them. Germline V gene sequence: CDR1 GTSNPN, CDR2 SVGIG (reference sequence). The CDR3 totals 20 residues. The data were produced by immunoSEQ multiplex PCR, yet TCRdb's version contains in-frame clones alone and is incomplete. The sample contains about 35,000 clones, just under 80% of which appear only once. The TCR was taken from a human donor with HPV-associated anogenital cancer. Sample: blood, taken from a patient who underwent chemoradiotherapy. The chain is built from TRBV30 and TRBJ1-4; D is perhaps TRBD1 (5 bases). For the CDR3, the DNA is TGTGCCTGGAGTGTACAAGTTCGGCAAGGGTGGGGGGTATTGGAAGAAAAACTGTTTTTT. As protein: CAWSVQVRQGWGVLEEKLFF.